The TCR beta chain described here comes from a study of shared clonotypes between healthy human individuals. All of the donors resided in Nashville, Tennessee, and each was a Caucasian adult. The germline CDR1 and CDR2 sequences are SEHNR and FQNEAQ (reference sequence). The CDR3 spans 12 residues. V lost 9 bases to trimming and J lost 3 bases, with 12 bases between them. The protocol was immunoSEQ multiplex PCR, while the TCRdb copy is restricted to in-frame clones and leaves out a portion. The sample carries about 120,000 clones, about 70% recorded once. The receptor was derived from a woman aged 25 to 39 in good health. Sequencing used memory CD8+ T cells sorted from blood. Subset given: CD45RO+ cells pooled with CCR7-negative TemRA cells. The V call is TRBV7-9, the J call TRBJ2-7; D remains ambiguous. The CDR3 spells CASSRALYEQYF. Written as DNA, the CDR3 is TGTGCCAGTTCACGGGCCCTCTACGAGCAGTACTTC.